These 13 T cell receptor beta chains originate from one sample sequenced in a study of memory CD4+ T cells and cytomegalovirus serostatus. Single viable CD3+CD4+CD8-CD45RO+ cells were sorted as the memory CD4+ T cells. Clones were sequenced by immunoSEQ multiplex PCR, and TCRdb holds only the in-frame ones, with some missing. Among tens of thousands of clones listed, roughly three quarters were seen once. The sequenced sample was memory CD4+ T cells from blood. The source is an adult in good health and CMV-seronegative.

The chain uses TRBV11-2 and TRBJ2-5, with D tentatively TRBD2 (6 bases). CDR1 SGHAT and CDR2 FQNNGV come from the germline V gene. The germline V and J ends were trimmed by 2 bases and 2 bases, with 9 bases remaining between them. The CDR3 consists of 14 residues. CDR3 coding DNA: TGTGCCAGCAGCTTAACAAGCGGGCAAGAGACCCAGTACTTC. This translates into CASSLTSGQETQYF.

This rearrangement joins TRBV7-3 to TRBJ2-2; no reliable D call. Germline V gene sequence: CDR1 SGHTA, CDR2 FQGTGA. The CDR3 consists of 14 residues. Between the trimmed V and J ends, which lost 5 bases and 3 bases, there was a span of 10 bases. DNA for the CDR3: TGTGCCAGCAGCCCGGGCCTATACACCGGGGAGCTGTTTTTT. Residues: CASSPGLYTGELFF.

The CDR3 here is CASSEQGSVDTQYF. For the CDR3, the DNA is TGTGCCAGCAGTGAACAGGGATCAGTAGATACGCAGTATTTT. The V and J genes are TRBV6-1 and TRBJ2-3, with D possibly being TRBD1 (5 bases). The CDR3 loop spans 14 amino acids. V dropped 2 bases and J dropped 5 bases, with 11 bases sitting between them. Germline CDR1 is MNHNS and CDR2 is SASEGT.

V usage is TRBV2 and J usage is TRBJ2-5; the D is unclear. CDR3 length equals 13 residues. Germline assignment: CDR1 SNHLY and CDR2 FYNNEI. The V end lost 4 bases, the J end lost 5 bases, and 11 bases lay between the germline ends. The CDR3 loop reads CASSGTDGETQYF. The CDR3 nucleotides read TGTGCCAGCAGTGGGACGGATGGGGAGACCCAGTACTTC.

This sequence joins TRBV7-9 and TRBJ2-3; TRBD2 agrees at 10 bases. Germline V lookup: CDR1 SEHNR, CDR2 FQNEAQ (reference sequence). The CDR3 runs 16 residues. Trimming cost V 5 bases and J 0 bases; bases outside gene matches: 5. The CDR3 region has the DNA TGTGCCAGCAGCGCCTCTAGCGGGGGAAGCACAGATACGCAGTATTTT. Its translation: CASSASSGGSTDTQYF.

The chain recombines TRBV6-1 with TRBJ1-4; D not certain. The CDR3 has 14 residues. Germline V lookup: CDR1 MNHNS, CDR2 SASEGT. V lost 4 bases and J 8 bases, leaving 14 bases between the germline ends. Here the CDR3 reads CASSASAALEKLFF. The CDR3 DNA is TGTGCCAGCAGTGCCTCTGCCGCCCTGGAAAAACTGTTTTTT.

The V call is TRBV5-8, the J call TRBJ2-5; D unresolved. The CDR3 sequence is 15 residues long. Per germline, CDR1 SGHTS and CDR2 YDEGEE. V dropped 6 bases and J dropped 5 bases, with 20 bases sitting between them. The chain's CDR3 is CASKLGQGNWETQYF. Here the CDR3 DNA reads TGTGCCAGCAAGCTGGGCCAAGGGAATTGGGAGACCCAGTACTTC.

The rearrangement links TRBV7-9 to TRBJ1-3; D is unclear. This CDR3 spans 18 amino acids. Trimming cost V 1 base and J 0 bases, with 16 bases left between them. Germline assignment: CDR1 SEHNR and CDR2 FQNEAQ (reference sequence). The CDR3 region is CASSLGLGGSSSGNTIYF. The CDR3 DNA sequence: TGTGCCAGCAGCTTAGGTTTAGGAGGAAGCAGCTCTGGAAACACCATATATTTT.

The genes are TRBV29-1 and TRBJ2-5, with D hard to call. Trimming stripped 8 bases from V and 5 bases from J, with 12 bases between. The CDR3 has 11 residues. Germline-derived CDR1 and CDR2 are SQVTM and ANQGSEA. CDR3 DNA: TGCAGCTCCTCAATGGGGGAGACCCAGTACTTC. Amino acid sequence: CSSSMGETQYF.

J is TRBJ2-7 and V is TRBV5-5, with TRBD2 matching over 9 bases. V lost 0 bases to trimming and J lost 5 bases; unmatched junction nucleotides: 6. In germline, CDR1 is SGHKS, CDR2 YYEKEE (reference sequence). The CDR3 totals 15 residues. The CDR3 spells CASSLVAGAQNEQYF. CDR3 DNA sequence: TGTGCCAGCAGCTTGGTAGCGGGAGCCCAAAACGAGCAGTACTTC.

The rearrangement uses TRBV2 and TRBJ2-7; 7 bases are shared with TRBD2. Germline V gives CDR1 SNHLY, CDR2 FYNNEI. The CDR3 runs to 16 residues. The V and J ends lost 8 bases and 6 bases, in that order; junction bases with no gene match: 19. In DNA, the CDR3 is TGTGCCAGCTCCCAAGGCTCGGGGGGAGAGGGGATCGAGCAGTACTTC. As protein: CASSQGSGGEGIEQYF.

The CDR3 loop reads CSVDPEYTDTQYF. Here the CDR3 DNA reads TGCAGCGTTGACCCAGAATACACAGATACGCAGTATTTT. The genes are TRBV29-1 and TRBJ2-3; D is ambiguous. The CDR3 is 13 amino acids. Germline loops: CDR1 SQVTM, CDR2 ANQGSEA. Deletions cut 3 bases from V and 2 bases from J, with 9 bases between.

This clone was seen once. This sequence joins TRBV16 and TRBJ2-7; D unresolved. With 5 bases removed from V and 0 bases from J, the gap between germline ends came to 11 bases. Germline assignment: CDR1 KGHSY and CDR2 FQNENV. The CDR3 runs 14 residues. In DNA form, the CDR3 reads TGTGCCAGCAGCGCTACCGGATTCTCCTACGAGCAGTACTTC. It yields the protein CASSATGFSYEQYF.